These 12 T cell receptor beta chains were sequenced from one sample in a study of blood T cell repertoires in COVID-19. Clones were read by immunoSEQ multiplex PCR, and TCRdb kept only the in-frame ones, dropping some. The profile shows about 90,000 clones, 75% to 85% of them singletons. Sequencing was performed on peripheral blood. The receptors come from a woman between 65 and 79 years old with acute or convalescent COVID-19.

CDR3 in amino acids: CASSFRSTDTQYF. CDR3 coding DNA: TGTGCCAGCAGTTTCCGGTCCACAGATACGCAGTATTTT. The V call is TRBV12-3 or TRBV12-4, the J call TRBJ2-3; no clear D gene. V was shortened by 3 bases and J by 2 bases, with 6 bases between the two germline ends. This CDR3 spans 13 amino acids.

The chain has TRBV9 and TRBJ1-6; 12 bases agree with TRBD1. Germline V gives CDR1 SGDLS, CDR2 YYNGEE. The junction had 6 bases not matched to a gene; V was cut back by 4 bases and J by 10 bases. The CDR3 consists of 15 residues. DNA of the CDR3: TGTGCCAGCAGCCCCTGGGACAGGGGGCGATCACCCCTCCACTTT. Encoded protein: CASSPWDRGRSPLHF.

V usage is TRBV19 and J usage is TRBJ1-2, with 8 bases lining up with TRBD1. The J segment lost 6 bases and the V segment lost 3 bases, leaving 15 bases of the junction unmatched. The CDR3 runs to 17 residues. Germline V lookup: CDR1 LNHDA, CDR2 SQIVND (reference sequence). The DNA for the CDR3 is TGTGCCAGTAGTATCCTTTTCGGACAGGGAGTAACCCATGGCTACACCTTC. Translating gives CASSILFGQGVTHGYTF.

This clone appeared a single time. The chain recombines TRBV3-1 (or the pseudogene TRBV3-2) with TRBJ2-2, with 8 bases that match TRBD1. Germline V gene data show CDR1 as LGHDT and CDR2 as YNNKEL (reference sequence). CDR3 length: 16 amino acids. J gave up 4 bases and V 4 bases, and 8 bases lay outside the gene matches. The CDR3 reads CASSLPGTGSTGELFF. The CDR3 DNA sequence: TGTGCCAGCAGCCTCCCCGGGACAGGCTCCACCGGGGAGCTGTTTTTT.

The rearrangement links TRBV5-1 to TRBJ1-4, with 9 bases that match TRBD1. The CDR3 spans 17 residues. J gave up 1 base and V 4 bases, and 8 bases lay outside the gene matches. CDR1 SGHRS and CDR2 YFSETQ come from the germline V gene. The CDR3, as DNA: TGCGCCAGCAGCCTACAGGGGGCCGGCCTAACTAATGAAAAACTGTTTTTT. Protein sequence: CASSLQGAGLTNEKLFF.

Only a few counts were recorded for this clone. The V gene is TRBV7-6, the J gene TRBJ2-2; 8 bases map to TRBD2. This CDR3 is built from 17 residues. CDR1 is SGHVS and CDR2 is FNYEAQ in the germline V gene. V was pared by 4 bases and J by 4 bases, with 11 bases of the junction left unmatched. CDR3 sequence reads: CASSWKRGPAGTGELFF. The CDR3 DNA reads as TGTGCCAGCAGCTGGAAGCGGGGGCCCGCGGGCACCGGGGAGCTGTTTTTT. Filled out from reference TRBV7-6 and TRBJ2-2, the complete variable domain reads GAGVSQSPRYKVTKRGQDVALRCDPISGHVSLYWYRQALGQGPEFLTYFNYEAQQDKSGLPNDRFSAERPEGSISTLTIQRTEQRDSAMYRCASSWKRGPAGTGELFFGEGSRLTVL.

A word on this clone: A junction end diverges from the germline sequence, so it may reflect a read error. The chain carries TRBV3-1 (or the pseudogene TRBV3-2) and TRBJ2-7; 9 nucleotides align to TRBD1. Per the germline V gene, CDR1 is LGHDT and CDR2 is YNNKEL (reference sequence). The CDR3 is 10 residues long. CDR3 sequence: CAAPGTGKPF. For the CDR3, the DNA is TGTGCCGCACCCGGGACAGGGAAACCCTTC.

Only one count was recorded for this clone. The chain combines TRBV7-9 with TRBJ1-2, with D tentatively TRBD1 (6 bases). This CDR3 contains 13 residues. Deletions cut 5 bases from V and 8 bases from J, with 15 bases between. The germline V gene encodes CDR1 SEHNR and CDR2 FQNEAQ (reference sequence). The DNA for the CDR3 is TGTGCCAGCAGCCCATACGGGGGGCGAGGCTACACCTTC. Its protein product is CASSPYGGRGYTF.

V and J are TRBV19 and TRBJ2-1; 8 nucleotides line up with TRBD2. Germline V gives CDR1 LNHDA, CDR2 SQIVND (reference sequence). The CDR3 has 19 residues. Germline trimming cut 3 bases from V and 0 bases from J; bases unmatched to any gene: 13. DNA for the CDR3: TGTGCCAGTAGTATGTTTGGGGAGGGCGGGAGGTTCTCCTACAATGAGCAGTTCTTC. Translation gives CASSMFGEGGRFSYNEQFF.

The chain couples TRBV5-1 to TRBJ1-2; the match to TRBD1 covers 7 bases. Per the germline V gene, CDR1 is SGHRS and CDR2 is YFSETQ. The CDR3 loop spans 16 amino acids. J lost 4 bases, V lost 4 bases, and 13 bases had no gene match. The CDR3 DNA sequence: TGCGCCAGCAGCACGTCCGGGACAGCCTTGGGCTATGGCTACACCTTC. Protein product: CASSTSGTALGYGYTF.

This sequence joins TRBV9 and TRBJ2-3; 15 positions match TRBD2. The germline CDR1 and CDR2 sequences are SGDLS and YYNGEE. V was pared by 4 bases and J by 3 bases, with 9 bases of the junction left unmatched. The CDR3 has 18 amino acids. The CDR3 sequence: CASSPSGTSGGRTDTQYF. The CDR3 coding sequence is TGTGCCAGCAGCCCCTCCGGGACTAGCGGGGGGAGGACAGATACGCAGTATTTT.

This clone was picked up one time. CDR3 DNA sequence: TGCGCCAGCAGTGAAGCACAGGGGACGAGCTACACCTTC. Amino acids: CASSEAQGTSYTF. The chain links TRBV10-2 to TRBJ1-2, with 7 nucleotides matching TRBD1. The V gene end was trimmed by 3 bases and the J gene end by 9 bases; junction bases not matched to a gene: 7. Germline V lookup: CDR1 WSHSY, CDR2 SAAADI. The length of the CDR3 is 13 residues.